These 30 T cell receptor beta chains were sequenced from one sample in a study of cytomegalovirus exposure and HLA in healthy donors. The PCR made use of 60 Vbeta and 13 Jbeta primers. This table comes from immunoSEQ multiplex PCR, and its TCRdb copy is limited to in-frame clones, with some not included. The table records 160,000 or so clones, roughly 80% of them present only once. Sequencing input: PBMCs. These receptors came from a woman under 40 in good health and CMV-seronegative.

As for this clone: The sample contains more than one DNA sequence encoding this CDR3. The chain couples TRBV27 to TRBJ2-1, with D perhaps TRBD2 (6 bases). Germline values: CDR1 MNHEY, CDR2 SMNVEV (reference sequence). The CDR3 has 13 amino acids. Trimming stripped 6 bases from V and 7 bases from J, with 13 bases between. The chain's CDR3 is CASRLGGGNEQFF. The DNA of the CDR3 is TGTGCCAGCAGGTTGGGGGGTGGGAATGAGCAGTTCTTC.

This clone was found a few times. This rearrangement joins TRBV7-8 to TRBJ1-2; no clear D gene. The germline V gene has CDR1 SGHVS and CDR2 FQNEAQ. CDR3 length: 14 residues. V lost 0 bases and J lost 4, with 9 bases in between. DNA of the CDR3: TGTGCCAGCAGCTTAGCGAGGTTTAGCTATGGCTACACCTTC. It translates to CASSLARFSYGYTF.

The V gene is TRBV2, the J gene TRBJ2-7, with TRBD2 matching over 8 bases. V was pared by 11 bases and J by 2 bases, with 11 bases of the junction left unmatched. CDR3 length: 14 residues. Germline V lookup: CDR1 SNHLY, CDR2 FYNNEI. This chain's CDR3 is CAGSTGGEAYEQYF. As DNA, the CDR3 is TGTGCCGGGTCAACCGGGGGGGAGGCCTACGAGCAGTACTTC.

This clone was seen only a few times. This rearrangement joins TRBV23-1 to TRBJ2-1, with a possible D match to TRBD1 (5 bases). TRBV23-1 is annotated as an ORF whose role is uncertain. The CDR3 totals 14 residues. V lost 4 bases and J lost 9, with 16 bases in between. The CDR3 DNA follows: TGCGCCAGCAGTCTAGATTTTCAAAGGGGTGAGCAGTTCTTC. Residues: CASSLDFQRGEQFF.

This chain links TRBV2 with TRBJ1-4; possibly TRBD1 for D (6 bases). Germline V gene lookup returns CDR1 SNHLY and CDR2 FYNNEI. This CDR3 is built from 13 residues. The V gene lost 6 bases and the J gene lost 8 bases, with 13 bases spanning the gap. CDR3 sequence reads: CASRRDIEEKLFF. The CDR3 nucleotides read TGTGCCAGCAGACGGGACATAGAGGAAAAACTGTTTTTT.

This clone turned up a few times. This chain connects TRBV19 to TRBJ1-1; weak D call: TRBD1 (6 bases). Germline V gene sequence: CDR1 LNHDA, CDR2 SQIVND (reference sequence). There are 14 residues in the CDR3. V was pared by 5 bases and J by 5 bases, with 15 bases between. The CDR3 reads CASSHRVSGTEAFF. The CDR3 DNA sequence: TGTGCCAGTAGTCACAGGGTTTCAGGGACTGAAGCTTTCTTT.

The chain joins TRBV7-3 to TRBJ2-1, with 12 bases that match TRBD2. Per germline, CDR1 SGHTA and CDR2 FQGTGA. The V and J ends lost 5 bases and 2 bases, in that order; junction bases with no gene match: 1. The CDR3 extends over 15 amino acids. The CDR3 bases are TGTGCCAGCAGCCCTAGCGGGGGGGCCTACAATGAGCAGTTCTTC. Protein product: CASSPSGGAYNEQFF.

V usage is TRBV7-2 and J usage is TRBJ2-3; 11 bases match TRBD2. Germline V gene sequence: CDR1 SGHTA, CDR2 FQGNSA. The CDR3 loop spans 16 amino acids. V lost 4 bases, J lost 3 bases, and 6 bases stayed unmatched. This CDR3 is CASSSRLAGRTDTQYF. CDR3 DNA: TGTGCCAGCAGCTCCCGACTAGCGGGGAGGACAGATACGCAGTATTTT.

The V and J genes are TRBV6-5 and TRBJ2-1; TRBD2 matches 11 bases. The germline gives CDR1 MNHEY, CDR2 SVGAGI. This CDR3 spans 15 amino acids. The trim removed 6 bases at V and 7 bases at J, leaving 8 bases unmatched. Written as DNA, the CDR3 is TGTGCCAGCAGGGCCACTAGCGGGGGCCAAAATGAGCAGTTCTTC. It codes for CASRATSGGQNEQFF.

The rearrangement links TRBV7-3 to TRBJ1-4; possible D gene TRBD1, 5 bases. The CDR3 length is 15 residues. Germline-derived CDR1 and CDR2 are SGHTA and FQGTGA. The V end was cut by 1 base, the J end by 8 bases, with 14 bases between. Written as DNA, the CDR3 is TGTGCCAGCAGCTTAAATGGCAGGGATGGAGAAAAACTGTTTTTT. It translates to CASSLNGRDGEKLFF.

The chain links TRBV18 to TRBJ1-5; D is uncertain. V was cut by 4 bases and J by 0 bases, with 10 bases left in between. The CDR3 spans 15 residues. Germline CDR1 and CDR2: KGHSH and LQKENI. The CDR3 reads CASSLNSGSNQPQHF. In DNA form, the CDR3 reads TGTGCCAGCTCACTTAACTCAGGTAGCAATCAGCCCCAGCATTTT.

This chain links TRBV5-6 with TRBJ2-7, with D possibly TRBD2 on 5 matching bases. CDR3 length equals 18 residues. CDR1 is SGHDT, CDR2 YYEEEE, per germline. V was clipped by 4 bases and J by 0 bases, with 23 bases between them. CDR3 region: CASSPVERWRQDSYEQYF. CDR3 nucleotides: TGTGCCAGCAGCCCAGTTGAGCGGTGGAGGCAGGACTCCTACGAGCAGTACTTC.

The chain employs TRBV6-1 and TRBJ1-6, with 7 bases lining up with TRBD1. This CDR3 contains 17 residues. In germline, CDR1 is MNHNS, CDR2 SASEGT. V lost 2 bases, J lost 3 bases, and 7 bases stayed unmatched. DNA for the CDR3: TGTGCCAGCAGTGAAAACCCCGGGACAGTCTATAATTCACCCCTCCACTTT. This sequence encodes CASSENPGTVYNSPLHF.

The chain is built from TRBV28 and TRBJ1-2; weak D call: TRBD1 (6 bases). Germline CDR1 reads MDHEN; CDR2 reads SYDVKM. The CDR3 runs to 15 residues. The V gene lost 4 bases and the J gene lost 4 bases, with 16 bases spanning the gap. CDR3 sequence (DNA): TGTGCCAGCAGTTCCGCGGGGGCAGGGGTCTATGGCTACACCTTC. Its translation: CASSSAGAGVYGYTF.

This chain connects TRBV18 to TRBJ1-2, with TRBD1 matching 9 bases. This CDR3 contains 15 residues. V shed 2 bases and J 1 base; nucleotides not matched to a gene: 2. CDR1 and CDR2 (germline): KGHSH, LQKENI. CDR3 bases: TGTGCCAGCTCACCAGCGGGACAGGGTAACTATGGCTACACCTTC. It is translated as CASSPAGQGNYGYTF.

The chain is built from TRBV2 and TRBJ2-5; TRBD1 is a possible D gene (5 bases). Matching the DNA end better, TRBJ2-7 makes the J call doubtful. This CDR3 region has 14 residues. Germline loops: CDR1 SNHLY, CDR2 FYNNEI. CDR3 DNA: TGTGCCAGCAGTGGAAGCTTGACAGTCCTCGAGCAGTACTTC. Protein product: CASSGSLTVLEQYF.

This clone was seen a single time. The V gene is TRBV7-3, the J gene TRBJ2-7, with 7 bases that match TRBD2. The CDR3 loop spans 13 amino acids. J gave up 3 bases and V 2 bases, and 1 base lay outside the gene matches. Germline V lookup: CDR1 SGHTA, CDR2 FQGTGA. The CDR3 DNA reads TGTGCCAGCAGCTTAGGGGGGGGCTACGAGCAGTACTTC. Its protein is CASSLGGGYEQYF.

The J gene is TRBJ1-1, the V gene TRBV4-1; TRBD1 might be the D (5 bases). Germline CDR1 MGHRA, CDR2 YSYEKL. The CDR3 consists of 14 residues. The V gene lost 1 base and the J gene lost 5 bases, with 11 bases spanning the gap. Written as DNA, the CDR3 is TGCGCCAGCAGCCAAGGGGGCGTCAGTACTGAAGCTTTCTTT. Its protein product is CASSQGGVSTEAFF.

The chain joins TRBV2 to TRBJ2-1; 7 positions match TRBD2. The CDR3 loop spans 16 amino acids. CDR1 and CDR2 (germline): SNHLY, FYNNEI. Trimming at V came to 5 bases and at J to 9 bases, leaving 16 bases not matched to a gene. The CDR3, as DNA: TGTGCCAGCAGTCCCCGGGCTAGCGGCTCATCGGGTGAGCAGTTCTTC. Translation: CASSPRASGSSGEQFF.

V gene TRBV7-9 combines with J gene TRBJ2-1; 7 bases map to TRBD1. V trimming: 2 bases; J trimming: 7 bases; junction bases outside the gene matches: 14. The CDR3 spans 17 residues. The germline V gene has CDR1 SEHNR and CDR2 FQNEAQ (reference sequence). CDR3 sequence (DNA): TGTGCCAGCAGCTTATACCCGGGACAGTTCGTCCGGAATGAGCAGTTCTTC. Protein product: CASSLYPGQFVRNEQFF.

This chain links TRBV5-1 with TRBJ2-1; 8 bases agree with TRBD2. The CDR3 consists of 14 residues. With V trimmed by 1 base and J by 7 bases, 4 bases remained unmatched. Germline V CDR1 and CDR2: SGHRS, YFSETQ. CDR3 coding DNA: TGCGCCAGCAGCTTGAATAGCGGGGTAAATGAGCAGTTCTTC. Translating it yields CASSLNSGVNEQFF.

The rearrangement uses TRBV25-1 and TRBJ1-2; 8 nucleotides agree with TRBD1. The CDR3 totals 16 residues. Germline V lookup: CDR1 MGHDK, CDR2 SYGVNS. V dropped 6 bases and J dropped 6; count of bases not matched to a gene: 15. CDR3 protein: CASREGAGGVRDGYTF. CDR3 DNA: TGTGCCAGCAGAGAAGGAGCAGGGGGCGTCAGGGATGGCTACACCTTC.

V usage is TRBV10-3 and J usage is TRBJ2-5; 8 positions agree with TRBD1. The end of the DNA is better explained by TRBJ2-7, so the J call may be wrong. The CDR3 contains 14 residues. CDR1 ENHRY and CDR2 SYGVKD come from the germline V gene. The CDR3 DNA is TGTGCCATCAGTGGGGCAGGGGGCTATTACGAGCAGTACTTC. This codes for CAISGAGGYYEQYF.

The V gene is TRBV6-1, the J gene TRBJ2-7; 11 bases line up with TRBD1. With 5 bases clipped from V and 6 bases from J, the junction kept 6 bases outside the gene matches. This CDR3 comprises 14 residues. Germline loops: CDR1 MNHNS, CDR2 SASEGT. Here the CDR3 reads CASSPRTGGSEQYF. The CDR3 region has the DNA TGTGCCAGCAGTCCACGGACAGGGGGCTCCGAGCAGTACTTC.

The V call is TRBV11-2, the J call TRBJ1-4, with 7 bases matching TRBD1. CDR1 SGHAT and CDR2 FQNNGV come from the germline V gene. The CDR3 contains 14 residues. The trim removed 3 bases at V and 6 bases at J, leaving 4 bases unmatched. CDR3 sequence reads: CASSFTTGDEKLFF. CDR3 DNA sequence: TGTGCCAGCAGCTTCACCACAGGGGATGAAAAACTGTTTTTT.

In DNA form, the CDR3 reads TGCGCCAGCAGCTTGGAGCCTAGAAGGGAGCAGTACTTC. It encodes CASSLEPRREQYF. V usage is TRBV5-1 and J usage is TRBJ2-7; no firm D call. The CDR3 extends over 13 amino acids. Germline V CDR1 and CDR2: SGHRS, YFSETQ. With 0 bases removed from V and 7 bases from J, the gap between germline ends came to 11 bases.

This chain uses TRBV10-3 with TRBJ1-1; D unclear. Germline V CDR1 and CDR2: ENHRY, SYGVKD. The germline V and J ends were trimmed by 0 bases and 8 bases, with 16 bases remaining between them. The CDR3 runs to 15 residues. The DNA of the CDR3 is TGTGCCATCAGTGAGTCGTTAGGGTACGGGAGGGAAGCTTTCTTT. Translation gives CAISESLGYGREAFF.

This sequence joins TRBV28 and TRBJ2-5, with TRBD1 matching over 7 bases. V dropped 2 bases and J dropped 0; count of bases not matched to a gene: 6. Germline V gene lookup returns CDR1 MDHEN and CDR2 SYDVKM. The CDR3 is 16 amino acids. The DNA of the CDR3 is TGTGCCAGCAGTTTAGCACTGGGACAGTACCAAGAGACCCAGTACTTC. It specifies CASSLALGQYQETQYF.

This clone was counted between two and nine times. This chain uses TRBV7-3 with TRBJ2-2; 7 bases line up with TRBD1. After removal of 5 bases from V and 3 bases from J, the junction contained 6 bases not matched to a gene. Germline V lookup: CDR1 SGHTA, CDR2 FQGTGA. The CDR3 extends over 15 amino acids. The CDR3 spells CASSPTGTDTGELFF. In nucleotides, the CDR3 is TGTGCCAGCAGCCCCACCGGGACAGACACCGGGGAGCTGTTTTTT.

This sequence joins TRBV19 and TRBJ1-2; 9 bases are shared with TRBD1. The CDR3 is 13 amino acids. Germline V gives CDR1 LNHDA, CDR2 SQIVND (reference sequence). Trimming cost V 7 bases and J 6 bases; bases outside gene matches: 6. CDR3 amino acids: CASTTGGTDGYTF. DNA of the CDR3: TGTGCCAGTACGACAGGGGGTACAGATGGCTACACCTTC.